The T cell receptor beta chain described here comes from a study of STAT5B mutations in CD4+ large granular lymphocyte leukemia. The survey-level immunoSEQ assay was used. As processed by the authors: A productive frequency of 2.59 x 10-5 was the lowest detectable. Assay: immunoSEQ multiplex PCR; the TCRdb copy retains only in-frame clones and omits some. V and J calls and clone size are copied from that table; D and trimming were computed from the DNA. The table includes 25,000 to 30,000 clones, 65% to 85% detected once. The V and J ends lost 5 bases and 1 base, in that order; junction bases with no gene match: 9. Looked up from germline, CDR1 is LNHDA and CDR2 is SQIVND (reference sequence). The CDR3 length is 17 residues.

The receptor was derived from a human donor in good health. Sequencing was carried out using CD4+ T cells from blood buffy coats. This chain uses TRBV19 with TRBJ2-2, with TRBD1 matching over 8 bases. The CDR3 DNA reads TGTGCCAGTAGTCACCCGGGACAGGTTGAGAACACCGGGGAGCTGTTTTTT. The encoded protein is CASSHPGQVENTGELFF.